Listed here are 15 T cell receptor beta chains from one sample, sequenced in a study of blood T cell repertoires in COVID-19. The repertoire was sequenced with immunoSEQ multiplex PCR; TCRdb's copy has only in-frame clones and lacks some. The sample holds 100,000 to 150,000 clones, around 87% seen once. The sequenced sample was peripheral blood. These receptors were taken from a woman between 45 and 60 years old with acute or convalescent COVID-19.

Only one count was recorded for this clone. The chain carries TRBV11-2 and TRBJ1-2; D is perhaps TRBD1 (6 bases). CDR1 is SGHAT, CDR2 FQNNGV, per germline. Trimming removed 0 bases from V and 5 bases from J, with 16 bases in between. This CDR3 contains 16 residues. The CDR3 nucleotides read TGTGCCAGCAGCTTAGATATGGGGGCGCGTAATTATGGCTACACCTTC. Its protein product is CASSLDMGARNYGYTF. Together with reference TRBV11-2 and TRBJ1-2, the CDR3 gives the full variable domain: EAGVAQSPRYKIIEKRQSVAFWCNPISGHATLYWYQQILGQGPKLLIQFQNNGVVDDSQLPKDRFSAERLKGVDSTLKIQPAKLEDSAVYLCASSLDMGARNYGYTFGSGTRLTVV.

The chain has TRBV6-5 and TRBJ2-5; maybe TRBD2 (6 bases). V lost 6 bases and J 4 bases, leaving 15 bases between the germline ends. Germline CDR1 MNHEY, CDR2 SVGAGI. The CDR3 extends over 14 amino acids. CDR3 amino acids: CASSAGSKRETQYF. In nucleotides, the CDR3 is TGTGCCAGCAGCGCCGGGAGCAAGCGAGAGACCCAGTACTTC.

This clone was observed a few times. J is TRBJ1-2 and V is TRBV7-2; 12 nucleotides line up with TRBD1. The CDR3 consists of 14 residues. J lost 14 bases, V lost 2 bases, and 9 bases had no gene match. Looked up from germline, CDR1 is SGHTA and CDR2 is FQGNSA. The CDR3 spells CASSLLGTGGRSTF. In DNA form, the CDR3 reads TGTGCCAGCAGCTTATTGGGGACAGGGGGCCGGTCGACCTTC.

With respect to this clone: This sample includes further DNA sequences coding for the same CDR3. This sequence joins TRBV11-3 and TRBJ1-1, with a possible D match to TRBD1 (6 bases). CDR1 is SGHNT and CDR2 is YENEEA in the germline V gene. This CDR3 is built from 11 residues. V was trimmed by 5 bases and J by 7 bases, leaving 8 bases between them. The DNA for the CDR3 is TGTGCCAGCAGCCTGGACAGTGAAGCTTTCTTT. Protein: CASSLDSEAFF.

The chain combines TRBV6-5 with TRBJ2-7, with D hard to call. V lost 3 bases and J 0 bases, leaving 6 bases between the germline ends. This CDR3 contains 13 residues. Germline lookup yields CDR1 MNHEY and CDR2 SVGAGI. This CDR3 reads CASSYGDSYEQYF. The CDR3 region has the DNA TGTGCCAGCAGTTATGGAGACTCCTACGAGCAGTACTTC.

This clone was observed a single time. V gene TRBV3-1 (or the pseudogene TRBV3-2) combines with J gene TRBJ2-7, with TRBD1 matching over 9 bases. The germline V gene encodes CDR1 LGHDT and CDR2 YNNKEL (reference sequence). The V and J ends lost 8 bases and 5 bases, in that order; junction bases with no gene match: 4. The CDR3 sequence is 12 residues long. This CDR3 reads CASSRTGDEQYF. The CDR3 region has the DNA TGTGCCAGCTCCCGGACAGGGGACGAGCAGTACTTC.

There are a few counts of this clone. CDR3: CASSWGQGDLGANVLTF. The CDR3 nucleotides are TGCGCCAGCAGCTGGGGACAGGGGGACTTGGGGGCCAACGTCCTGACTTTC. The chain combines TRBV5-1 with TRBJ2-6; 11 positions agree with TRBD1. V trimming: 3 bases; J trimming: 4 bases; junction bases outside the gene matches: 6. This CDR3 spans 17 amino acids. Looked up from germline, CDR1 is SGHRS and CDR2 is YFSETQ.

The chain has TRBV3-1 (or the pseudogene TRBV3-2) and TRBJ1-2; 12 nucleotides line up with TRBD1. CDR3 length: 15 residues. Trimming at V came to 5 bases and at J to 8 bases, leaving 9 bases not matched to a gene. Germline V gene data show CDR1 as LGHDT and CDR2 as YNNKEL (reference sequence). CDR3 bases: TGTGCCAGCAGCGAAACCGGGACAGGGGGCAGGGGCTACACCTTC. Its protein product is CASSETGTGGRGYTF.

The V gene is TRBV3-1 (or the pseudogene TRBV3-2), the J gene TRBJ1-2, with 7 bases fitting TRBD1. The V gene end was trimmed by 2 bases and the J gene end by 2 bases; junction bases not matched to a gene: 5. Germline CDR1 and CDR2: LGHDT and YNNKEL (reference sequence). CDR3 length: 15 amino acids. The CDR3 DNA follows: TGTGCCAGCAGCCAAATCAGGGGGGAAAACTATGGCTACACCTTC. Its protein product is CASSQIRGENYGYTF.

V usage is TRBV7-7 and J usage is TRBJ1-2; 7 bases agree with TRBD1. Looked up from germline, CDR1 is SSHAT and CDR2 is FNYEAQ (reference sequence). Losses at the gene ends were 3 bases for V and 0 bases for J; bases not matched to a gene: 4. CDR3 length: 15 amino acids. The CDR3 is CASSFDRDSNYGYTF. The DNA for the CDR3 is TGTGCCAGCAGCTTCGACAGGGATTCTAACTATGGCTACACCTTC.

The chain employs TRBV12-3 or TRBV12-4 and TRBJ1-2; D perhaps matches TRBD1 (6 bases). The CDR3 runs to 13 residues. Trimming removed 3 bases at V and 6 bases at J, with 11 bases between. CDR3 DNA: TGTGCCAGCAGTTTTAATTACAGGGATGGCTACACCTTC. This translates into CASSFNYRDGYTF.

This chain joins TRBV11-2 and TRBJ2-3, with D possibly matching TRBD1 (5 bases). The V gene lost 3 bases and the J gene lost 3 bases, with 10 bases spanning the gap. The CDR3 has 14 amino acids. Germline CDR1 is SGHAT and CDR2 is FQNNGV. The CDR3 DNA follows: TGTGCCAGCAGCTTCGCGTCAGGGACAGATACGCAGTATTTT. Its protein product is CASSFASGTDTQYF.

The chain employs TRBV5-1 and TRBJ2-1; 14 positions agree with TRBD2. The germline V gene has CDR1 SGHRS and CDR2 YFSETQ. The CDR3 extends over 16 amino acids. V gave up 3 bases and J gave up 2 bases; unmatched junction bases: 1. CDR3 in amino acids: CASSSGLAGAYNEQFF. CDR3 bases: TGCGCCAGCAGCTCGGGACTAGCGGGAGCCTACAATGAGCAGTTCTTC.

The V call is TRBV4-3, the J call TRBJ1-2; possible D gene TRBD1, 5 bases. Trimming pared 1 base from V and 9 bases from J, leaving 18 bases between. The germline V gene encodes CDR1 LGHNA and CDR2 YSLEER. The CDR3 has 15 residues. CDR3 loop: CASSQALDSSASYTF. CDR3 DNA sequence: TGCGCCAGCAGCCAAGCCCTCGACAGTTCCGCGAGCTACACCTTC.

The V gene is TRBV19, the J gene TRBJ1-4, with D unclear. The CDR3 contains 12 residues. V shed 7 bases and J shed 4 bases, with 7 bases lying between them. Germline loops: CDR1 LNHDA, CDR2 SQIVND (reference sequence). CDR3 in amino acids: CASTGLNEKLFF. CDR3 nucleotide sequence: TGTGCCAGTACCGGACTTAATGAAAAACTGTTTTTT.